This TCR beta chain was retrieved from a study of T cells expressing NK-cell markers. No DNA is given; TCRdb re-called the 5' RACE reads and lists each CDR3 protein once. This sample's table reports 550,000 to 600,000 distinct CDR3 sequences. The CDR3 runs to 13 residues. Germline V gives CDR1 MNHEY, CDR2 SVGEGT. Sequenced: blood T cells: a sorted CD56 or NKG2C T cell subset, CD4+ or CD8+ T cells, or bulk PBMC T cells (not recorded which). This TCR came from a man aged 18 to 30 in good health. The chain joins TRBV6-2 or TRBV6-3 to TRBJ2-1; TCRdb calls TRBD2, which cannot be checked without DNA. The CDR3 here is CASSYAGGVEQFF.